This T cell receptor (beta chain) comes out of a study of T cell repertoires in cytomegalovirus infection. General study findings and limits: The cumulative frequency of public TCR beta families distinguished individuals who carried CMV together with the relevant HLA.

This CDR3 region has 18 residues. Germline CDR1 LGHDT, CDR2 YNNKEL (reference sequence). Trimming removed 0 bases from V and 10 bases from J, with 25 bases in between. TCRdb analysed the reads with MiXCR anew, one entry per CDR3 protein. The sample has approximately 770,000 distinct CDR3 sequences; about 27% are singletons. As concerns this clonotype: The antigen is unknown.

The genes are TRBV3-1 and TRBJ2-1, with D hard to call. This sequence was found in a human donor in good health (CMV status not recorded). Some clones in this sample may be carry-over from other donors' samples. This specimen was cultured CD8+ T cells from PBMCs, taken from culture after CMV antigen stimulation. The CDR3 region is CASSQDTLSLVAGEEQFF. The CDR3 DNA sequence: TGTGCCAGCAGCCAAGATACCCTTTCTTTGGTGGCCGGAGAGGAGCAGTTCTTC.